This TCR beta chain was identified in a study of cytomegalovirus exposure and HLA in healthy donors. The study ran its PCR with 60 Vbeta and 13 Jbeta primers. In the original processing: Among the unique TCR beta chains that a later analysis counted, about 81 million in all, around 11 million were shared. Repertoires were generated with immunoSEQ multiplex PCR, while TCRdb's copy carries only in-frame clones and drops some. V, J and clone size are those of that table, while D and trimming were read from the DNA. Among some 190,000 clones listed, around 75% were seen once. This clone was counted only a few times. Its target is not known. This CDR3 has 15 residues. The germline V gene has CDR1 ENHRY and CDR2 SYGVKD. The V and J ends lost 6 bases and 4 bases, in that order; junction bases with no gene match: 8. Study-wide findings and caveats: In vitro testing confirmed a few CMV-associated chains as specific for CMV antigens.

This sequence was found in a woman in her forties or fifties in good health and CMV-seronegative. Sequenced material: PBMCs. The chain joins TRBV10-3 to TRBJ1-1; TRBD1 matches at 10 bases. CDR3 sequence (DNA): TGTGCCATCAGGGACAGGGGGGGCCAGAGCACTGAAGCTTTCTTT. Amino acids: CAIRDRGGQSTEAFF.